This is a list of T cell receptor beta chains from one sample in a study of beta chain features in type 1 diabetes. Clones were sequenced by immunoSEQ multiplex PCR, and TCRdb holds only the in-frame ones, with some missing. The table includes some 290,000 clones, 13% to 15% detected once. The specimen sequenced was naive CD4+ T cells from blood. These receptors all come from a man aged 25-40 years with type 1 diabetes. Each CDR3 is given with its conserved first and last residue. A D gene is named only where the DNA matches it firmly. Some rows have no size entry. The others give once, few or many, or a class for an expanded clone.

.,TRBJ1-2,.,TRBV19,TGTGCCAGTAGTATCTGGGCCTCCTATGGCTACACCTTC,CASSIWASYGYTF
.,TRBJ2-1,TRBD2,TRBV19,TGTGCCAGTAGTCTAAGCAGACTAGCGGGCCTATACAATGAGCAGTTCTTC,CASSLSRLAGLYNEQFF
few,TRBJ2-7,TRBD1,TRBV30,TGTGCCTGGGAGTCCGGGACAGGTTCCTACGAGCAGTACTTC,CAWESGTGSYEQYF
few,TRBJ2-7,.,TRBV6-5,TGTGCCAGCAGTTCCCCGGGGAGTATCTACGAGCAGTACTTC,CASSSPGSIYEQYF
few,TRBJ1-2,TRBD1,TRBV6-6,TGTGCCAGCAGTTACCCACAGGGGGCTAACTATGGCTACACCTTC,CASSYPQGANYGYTF
.,TRBJ2-7,.,TRBV15,TGTGCCACCAGCAGAGCGGGGGTCTACGAGCAGTACTTC,CATSRAGVYEQYF
.,TRBJ1-1,.,TRBV4-2,TGTGCCAGCAGCCAAGATCAACACAGACTGAACACTGAAGCTTTCTTT,CASSQDQHRLNTEAFF
.,TRBJ2-5,.,TRBV5-6,TGTGCCAGCAGCTGCGGCAGGACAGCCATACACCAAGAGACCCAGTACTTC,CASSCGRTAIHQETQYF
.,TRBJ2-7,.,TRBV2,TGTGCCAACGACCTACTAGGATTCGGCGAGCAGTACTTC,CANDLLGFGEQYF
.,TRBJ2-7,TRBD2,TRBV27,TGTGCCAGCAGTTCCTATAGCGGGAGCGCTCTGGGGGAGCAGTACTTC,CASSSYSGSALGEQYF
.,TRBJ2-1,.,TRBV14,TGTGCCAGCAGCCGCGGACTTAATTACAATGAGCAGTTCTTC,CASSRGLNYNEQFF
.,TRBJ2-5,.,TRBV9,TGTGCCAGCAGCGATCCCCGAGGGCAAGAGACCCAGTACTTC,CASSDPRGQETQYF
.,TRBJ1-1,.,TRBV5-6,TGTGCCAGCAGACCGATAGGGACATACACTGAAGCTTTCTTT,CASRPIGTYTEAFF
few,TRBJ2-1,.,TRBV6-6,TGTGCCAGCAGTCGGACTTACAATGAGCAGTTCTTC,CASSRTYNEQFF
few,TRBJ1-1,TRBD1,TRBV2,TGTGCCAGCAGTCGACGACAGGGGTCCAACACTGAAGCTTTCTTT,CASSRRQGSNTEAFF
.,TRBJ1-5,TRBD1,TRBV9,TGTGCCAGCAGCAGGACAGGGGACCTCGGAGTGGGACAGCCCCAGCATTTT,CASSRTGDLGVGQPQHF
.,TRBJ1-4,TRBD1,TRBV18,TGTGCCAGCTCCAGGACAGGGGCGAATACCGGAACTAATGAAAAACTGTTTTTT,CASSRTGANTGTNEKLFF
.,TRBJ1-1,.,TRBV28,TGTGCCAGCAGTTCCTCCGTTTTTGAAGCTTTCTTT,CASSSSVFEAFF
.,TRBJ1-1,.,TRBV7-9,TGTGCCAGCAGCTTAGCTCGGAGGGACACTGAAGCTTTCTTT,CASSLARRDTEAFF
few,TRBJ2-1,.,TRBV10-3,TGTGCCATCAGTGAGTCTCTCTACAATGAGCAGTTCTTC,CAISESLYNEQFF
few,TRBJ2-5,TRBD1,TRBV5-1,TGCGCCAGCAGCTTGATGGGGACAGATCAAGAGACCCAGTACTTC,CASSLMGTDQETQYF
few,TRBJ1-1,TRBD1,TRBV29-1,TGCAGCGTTGTACCGAGTAGTACAGGGGGCAACACTGAAGCTTTCTTT,CSVVPSSTGGNTEAFF
few,TRBJ2-5,TRBD2,TRBV5-4,TGTGCCAGCAGCTTGACTAGCGGGAGTAGAGAGACCCAGTACTTC,CASSLTSGSRETQYF
few,TRBJ2-4,.,TRBV19,TGTGCCAGTACCTCGTGGGGCAAGAACATTCAGTACTTC,CASTSWGKNIQYF
.,TRBJ1-2,.,TRBV28,TGTGCCAGCCTCGACAGAATTAACTATGGCTACACCTTC,CASLDRINYGYTF
.,TRBJ2-5,TRBD1,TRBV19,TGTGCCAGTAGGGACTTTCGACAGGGGAAAGAGACCCAGTACTTC,CASRDFRQGKETQYF
.,TRBJ2-7,TRBD1,TRBV15,TGTGCCACCAGCAGAGATGTACAGGGGGCACAGTACTTC,CATSRDVQGAQYF
few,TRBJ2-5,.,TRBV5-1,TGCGCCAGCAGCTTGGGGGCAGAAGAGACCCAGTACTTC,CASSLGAEETQYF
.,TRBJ1-1,.,TRBV18,TGTGCCAGCTCACCTCCCCTCGGGAACACTGAAGCTTTCTTT,CASSPPLGNTEAFF
.,TRBJ2-1,TRBD2,TRBV7-8,TGTGCCAGCACCGGGCGGGGGGGAAGAGCGGACAATGAGCAGTTCTTC,CASTGRGGRADNEQFF
.,TRBJ2-1,TRBD1,TRBV5-1,TGCGCCAGCAGCTTGGGGGACAGGGTGGATGAGCAGTTCTTC,CASSLGDRVDEQFF
.,TRBJ1-2,.,TRBV30,TGTGCCTGGAGTGTACAGGCTGGGTGGTACACCTTC,CAWSVQAGWYTF
.,TRBJ2-1,.,TRBV7-2,TGTGCCAGCAACCAGTGGGCTTCCTACAATGAGCAGTTCTTC,CASNQWASYNEQFF